Listed below are T cell receptor beta chains from one sample, sequenced in a study of blood T cell repertoires in COVID-19. Clones were read by immunoSEQ multiplex PCR, and TCRdb kept only the in-frame ones, dropping some. The repertoire consists of 350,000 to 550,000 clones, with 80% to 90% occurring once and the leading ten covering approximately 1.2%. The sequenced sample was PBMCs or T cells enriched from blood (not recorded which). These receptors were taken from a man aged 25-40 years who had recovered from COVID-19. CDR3s include the opening cysteine and the closing phenylalanine or tryptophan. The D gene is left open where the match is weak. The size field is filled for only some rows; it gives once, few, many or a size class.

CDR3 DNA: TGTGCCAGCAGTTCGACTCCTCTCGGGCAGTACTTC
CDR3 protein: CASSSTPLGQYF
D gene: .
V gene: TRBV28
clone size: .
J gene: TRBJ2-7

CDR3 DNA: TGTGCCAGTATGAGTGGGGGCTTGGAGACCCAGTACTTC
CDR3 protein: CASMSGGLETQYF
D gene: .
V gene: TRBV6-5
clone size: .
J gene: TRBJ2-5

CDR3 DNA: TGTGCCAGCAATACGGACAGGGTGGGGGAGCAGTACTTC
CDR3 protein: CASNTDRVGEQYF
D gene: TRBD1
V gene: TRBV12-3/TRBV12-4
clone size: few
J gene: TRBJ2-7

CDR3 DNA: TGTGCCAGCAGCGAGTTCCGGGTCCCGAACACTGAAGCTTTCTTT
CDR3 protein: CASSEFRVPNTEAFF
D gene: .
V gene: TRBV5-8
clone size: .
J gene: TRBJ1-1

CDR3 DNA: TGTGCCAGCAGCCGCGCCGGGACACTTCCCTTGGGGGATCAGCCCCAGCATTTT
CDR3 protein: CASSRAGTLPLGDQPQHF
D gene: .
V gene: TRBV25-1
clone size: .
J gene: TRBJ1-5

CDR3 DNA: TGCGCCAGCAGCTTGGCCCCAGCCTACGAGCAGTACTTC
CDR3 protein: CASSLAPAYEQYF
D gene: .
V gene: TRBV5-1
clone size: once
J gene: TRBJ2-7

CDR3 DNA: TGTGCCAGCAGCCTCTTTGCCGGGACAGGGGACTACGAGCAGTACTTC
CDR3 protein: CASSLFAGTGDYEQYF
D gene: TRBD1
V gene: TRBV3-1/TRBV3-2
clone size: once
J gene: TRBJ2-7

CDR3 DNA: TGCGCCAGCAGCCAAGACGCGAATTCCTACGAGCAGTACTTC
CDR3 protein: CASSQDANSYEQYF
D gene: .
V gene: TRBV4-1
clone size: .
J gene: TRBJ2-7

CDR3 DNA: TGTGCCAGCAGCCCAGCGGGAGGTCCCGATGAGCAGTTCTTC
CDR3 protein: CASSPAGGPDEQFF
D gene: TRBD2
V gene: TRBV9
clone size: once
J gene: TRBJ2-1

CDR3 DNA: TGTGCTAGTGGTTTGGCACGCGCCGACCCGGGTACCTACAATGAGCAGTTCTTC
CDR3 protein: CASGLARADPGTYNEQFF
D gene: .
V gene: TRBV12-5
clone size: once
J gene: TRBJ2-1

CDR3 DNA: TGTGCCAGCAGCTTAGAAGGGGGCTCCTACGAGCAGTACTTC
CDR3 protein: CASSLEGGSYEQYF
D gene: .
V gene: TRBV11-1
clone size: .
J gene: TRBJ2-7

CDR3 DNA: TGTGCCAGCAGCTCTAAGGGGCACGGCGGGGCCAGCACAGATACGCAGTATTTT
CDR3 protein: CASSSKGHGGASTDTQYF
D gene: .
V gene: TRBV7-3
clone size: .
J gene: TRBJ2-3

CDR3 DNA: TGCAGCGACCGGGTGAACAATGAGCAGTTCTTC
CDR3 protein: CSDRVNNEQFF
D gene: .
V gene: TRBV29-1
clone size: .
J gene: TRBJ2-1

CDR3 DNA: TGCGCCAGCAGCCCCCAACGAGCTAGCGGGATGTATTACGAGCAGTACTTC
CDR3 protein: CASSPQRASGMYYEQYF
D gene: TRBD2
V gene: TRBV5-1
clone size: .
J gene: TRBJ2-7

CDR3 DNA: TGTGCCAGCAGCTCCGACAGGGAGTCCTACAATGAGCAGTTCTTC
CDR3 protein: CASSSDRESYNEQFF
D gene: TRBD1
V gene: TRBV7-9
clone size: few
J gene: TRBJ2-1

CDR3 DNA: TGTGCCAGCAGCTTAAAGTCCATAACAAGCTCCTATAATTCACCCCTCCACTTT
CDR3 protein: CASSLKSITSSYNSPLHF
D gene: .
V gene: TRBV7-6
clone size: .
J gene: TRBJ1-6

CDR3 DNA: TGCGCCAGTGGGAATAGCGGGAGGGCCGAGGAGACAGATACGCAGTATTTT
CDR3 protein: CASGNSGRAEETDTQYF
D gene: TRBD2
V gene: TRBV10-1
clone size: .
J gene: TRBJ2-3

CDR3 DNA: TGTGCCAGCAGCAAAGGGCGAAAAGGGACAGGGTTATGCTCCTATAATTCACCCCTCCACTTT
CDR3 protein: CASSKGRKGTGLCSYNSPLHF
D gene: .
V gene: TRBV21-1
clone size: .
J gene: TRBJ1-6

CDR3 DNA: TGTGCCAGCAGCTTGCCGGGACTGGGGAAAGATACGCAGTATTTT
CDR3 protein: CASSLPGLGKDTQYF
D gene: .
V gene: TRBV5-6
clone size: .
J gene: TRBJ2-3

CDR3 DNA: TGTGCCAGCAGTTTAACGACAGGGCGGGAAGAAAAACTGTTTTTT
CDR3 protein: CASSLTTGREEKLFF
D gene: TRBD1
V gene: TRBV28
clone size: .
J gene: TRBJ1-4

CDR3 DNA: TGTGCCAGCAGCTCTGGTATCTCTAACCTCCAAGAGACCCAGTACTTC
CDR3 protein: CASSSGISNLQETQYF
D gene: .
V gene: TRBV7-9
clone size: .
J gene: TRBJ2-5

CDR3 DNA: TGTGCCAGCAGCTTAGGCGGGGGCTTCTCTGGAAACACCATATATTTT
CDR3 protein: CASSLGGGFSGNTIYF
D gene: .
V gene: TRBV7-8
clone size: .
J gene: TRBJ1-3

CDR3 DNA: TGTGCCAGCAGCCCGGGACTAGCGCTGTCGGGTACGCAGTATTTT
CDR3 protein: CASSPGLALSGTQYF
D gene: TRBD2
V gene: TRBV27
clone size: .
J gene: TRBJ2-3

CDR3 DNA: TGTGCCAGCAACGGGGACTATGGCTACACCTTC
CDR3 protein: CASNGDYGYTF
D gene: .
V gene: TRBV2
clone size: .
J gene: TRBJ1-2

CDR3 DNA: TGTGCCATCGGGACAGCCTACTCTGGGGCCAACGTCCTGACTTTC
CDR3 protein: CAIGTAYSGANVLTF
D gene: TRBD1
V gene: TRBV6-5
clone size: .
J gene: TRBJ2-6

CDR3 DNA: TGTGCCAGCAGCCACCTACAGGGGGGAAGGAGCTATGGCTACACCTTC
CDR3 protein: CASSHLQGGRSYGYTF
D gene: TRBD1
V gene: TRBV16
clone size: .
J gene: TRBJ1-2

CDR3 DNA: TGCGCCAGCAGCCAAGTGAGCCTGGGGGAGGCAAGTTTGGATCAGCCCCAGCATTTT
CDR3 protein: CASSQVSLGEASLDQPQHF
D gene: .
V gene: TRBV4-1
clone size: .
J gene: TRBJ1-5

CDR3 DNA: TGTGCCAGCAGCTTAGGAGGTCCCCACGTTAGCAATCAGCCCCAGCATTTT
CDR3 protein: CASSLGGPHVSNQPQHF
D gene: .
V gene: TRBV7-9
clone size: .
J gene: TRBJ1-5

CDR3 DNA: TGTGCCAGCACCCTCGGGGGGGCGAACACTGAAGCTTTCTTT
CDR3 protein: CASTLGGANTEAFF
D gene: .
V gene: TRBV7-9
clone size: .
J gene: TRBJ1-1

CDR3 DNA: TGCGCCAGCAGCCCCGGACAGGGCGTCCGGTACTTC
CDR3 protein: CASSPGQGVRYF
D gene: TRBD1
V gene: TRBV10-1
clone size: .
J gene: TRBJ2-5

CDR3 DNA: TGTGCCAGCAGCCAAGGGGCAGGGGTGGGATATCAGCCCCAGCATTTT
CDR3 protein: CASSQGAGVGYQPQHF
D gene: .
V gene: TRBV4-2
clone size: few
J gene: TRBJ1-5

CDR3 DNA: TGTGCCAGCAGCTTTCCGGGACTAGCGGGAATCTCCTACAATGAGCAGTTCTTC
CDR3 protein: CASSFPGLAGISYNEQFF
D gene: TRBD2
V gene: TRBV7-2
clone size: once
J gene: TRBJ2-1

CDR3 DNA: TGTGCTAGTGGTTTCCGACAGGAAAGGGCGAAATCGATGGGGGAAAAACTGTTTTTT
CDR3 protein: CASGFRQERAKSMGEKLFF
D gene: .
V gene: TRBV12-5
clone size: .
J gene: TRBJ1-4

CDR3 DNA: TGTGCCGCCGGGGGGGGCCTTCACACTGAAGCTTTCTTT
CDR3 protein: CAAGGGLHTEAFF
D gene: .
V gene: TRBV10-3
clone size: .
J gene: TRBJ1-1

CDR3 DNA: TGTGCCAGCAGCCCTAACAGACAATCAGCCCAGCATTTT
CDR3 protein: CASSPNRQSAQHF
D gene: .
V gene: TRBV12-3/TRBV12-4
clone size: .
J gene: TRBJ1-5

CDR3 DNA: TGTGCCAGCAGCCAAGCGAGTTTGAGGTGGTACAATGAGCAGTTCTTC
CDR3 protein: CASSQASLRWYNEQFF
D gene: .
V gene: TRBV3-1/TRBV3-2
clone size: .
J gene: TRBJ2-1

CDR3 DNA: TGTGCCAGTAGTATAAAGCGCAAGAGCTCCTACAATGAGCAGTTCTTC
CDR3 protein: CASSIKRKSSYNEQFF
D gene: .
V gene: TRBV19
clone size: once
J gene: TRBJ2-1

CDR3 DNA: TGCAGCGTAACAGGGATCAATGAGCAGTTCTTC
CDR3 protein: CSVTGINEQFF
D gene: .
V gene: TRBV29-1
clone size: .
J gene: TRBJ2-1

CDR3 DNA: TGCGCCAGCAGCTCCTACAAACCGGGACAGGGAGACAATGAGCAGTTCTTC
CDR3 protein: CASSSYKPGQGDNEQFF
D gene: TRBD1
V gene: TRBV5-1
clone size: .
J gene: TRBJ2-1

CDR3 DNA: TGTGCCAGCGGACAGGTTGAACCTGGAAACACCATATATTTT
CDR3 protein: CASGQVEPGNTIYF
D gene: TRBD1
V gene: TRBV10-3
clone size: .
J gene: TRBJ1-3

CDR3 DNA: TGTGCCAGCAGCTTGGCCGTATCCGGGGAGCTGTTTTTT
CDR3 protein: CASSLAVSGELFF
D gene: .
V gene: TRBV5-8
clone size: .
J gene: TRBJ2-2

CDR3 DNA: TGTGCCAGCAGTGACGCGGCTAGCGCCTACAATGAGCAGTTCTTC
CDR3 protein: CASSDAASAYNEQFF
D gene: .
V gene: TRBV6-4
clone size: .
J gene: TRBJ2-1

CDR3 DNA: TGTGCCAGCAGCCCGGCGCCCCGACAGGGGAAAATGAACACTGAAGCTTTCTTT
CDR3 protein: CASSPAPRQGKMNTEAFF
D gene: TRBD1
V gene: TRBV7-9
clone size: .
J gene: TRBJ1-1

CDR3 DNA: TGTGCCAGTAGTCGCGCAACGACGGGTAATGAAAAACTGTTTTTT
CDR3 protein: CASSRATTGNEKLFF
D gene: .
V gene: TRBV19
clone size: .
J gene: TRBJ1-4

CDR3 DNA: TGTGCCTGGAGTGGACTTGGACTAAACACAGATACGCAGTATTTT
CDR3 protein: CAWSGLGLNTDTQYF
D gene: .
V gene: TRBV30
clone size: once
J gene: TRBJ2-3

CDR3 DNA: TGTGCCAGCAGTAGGGTGTGGGGGGACACAGATACGCAGTATTTT
CDR3 protein: CASSRVWGDTDTQYF
D gene: .
V gene: TRBV4-2
clone size: .
J gene: TRBJ2-3

CDR3 DNA: TGCAGCGTTCCCCCGCCAGGTTTGAACACTGAAGCTTTCTTT
CDR3 protein: CSVPPPGLNTEAFF
D gene: .
V gene: TRBV29-1
clone size: .
J gene: TRBJ1-1

CDR3 DNA: TGTGCCAGCAGTTTAGGCAGATTCTATGGCTACACCTTC
CDR3 protein: CASSLGRFYGYTF
D gene: .
V gene: TRBV27
clone size: .
J gene: TRBJ1-2

CDR3 DNA: TGTGCCAGCAGGACAGGGTATAACGACGGGGAGCTGTTTTTT
CDR3 protein: CASRTGYNDGELFF
D gene: TRBD1
V gene: TRBV7-9
clone size: .
J gene: TRBJ2-2

CDR3 DNA: TGTGCCAGCAGCCCCCGTCGGACTAGTGGGGACGGGGAGCTGTTTTTT
CDR3 protein: CASSPRRTSGDGELFF
D gene: TRBD2
V gene: TRBV3-1/TRBV3-2
clone size: .
J gene: TRBJ2-2

CDR3 DNA: TGTGCCAGACCCTCGGACAGGGACGGAAACACCATATATTTT
CDR3 protein: CARPSDRDGNTIYF
D gene: TRBD1
V gene: TRBV6-4
clone size: .
J gene: TRBJ1-3

CDR3 DNA: TGTGCCAGTAGTCCTCAATTTGGGACAGTCGGCTACACCTTC
CDR3 protein: CASSPQFGTVGYTF
D gene: TRBD1
V gene: TRBV19
clone size: .
J gene: TRBJ1-2

CDR3 DNA: TGTGCCACCAGTGATTCCGACAGGGGAAATGGCTACACCTTC
CDR3 protein: CATSDSDRGNGYTF
D gene: TRBD1
V gene: TRBV24-1
clone size: .
J gene: TRBJ1-2

CDR3 DNA: TGTGCCAGCAGCGTAGGACGGGAGACAGTTACGCAGTATTTT
CDR3 protein: CASSVGRETVTQYF
D gene: .
V gene: TRBV9
clone size: .
J gene: TRBJ2-3

CDR3 DNA: TGTGCCAGCAGCGCCCGAGCGGGAGGGCACAATGAGCAGTTCTTC
CDR3 protein: CASSARAGGHNEQFF
D gene: TRBD2
V gene: TRBV9
clone size: .
J gene: TRBJ2-1

CDR3 DNA: TGTGCCAGCAGGAGACTTTACAATGAGCAGTTCTTC
CDR3 protein: CASRRLYNEQFF
D gene: .
V gene: TRBV12-3/TRBV12-4
clone size: .
J gene: TRBJ2-1